This TCR beta chain was captured in a study of blood T cells in healthy people across ages. Background on the study: About one barcoded beta molecule per two T cells was captured by template switching.

Concerning this clonotype itself: Its antigen remains unidentified.

All donors came from Russia, were Caucasian and healthy, and spanned ages about 6 to 90. CDR1 and CDR2 (germline): DFQATT, SNEGSKA (reference sequence). Deletions cut 3 bases from V and 6 bases from J, with 11 bases between. The CDR3 spans 13 residues. Primed by a sample-barcoded 5' primer and a J-beta primer mix, a second PCR proceeded for about 6 to 12 cycles. TCRdb re-derived calls from the 5' RACE reads in MiXCR, one entry per CDR3 protein. The sample lists 550,000 to 700,000 distinct CDR3 sequences; approximately 27% were seen once. The study's findings and limits: A strong correlation was found between TCR beta diversity and the percentage of naive T cells.

V is TRBV20-1 and J is TRBJ1-4; TRBD1 might be the D (5 bases). This TCR derives from an older woman in good health. Material for sequencing was blood. Here the CDR3 reads CSASGGRDEKLFF. CDR3 coding DNA: TGCAGTGCTAGCGGGGGAAGGGATGAAAAACTGTTTTTT.